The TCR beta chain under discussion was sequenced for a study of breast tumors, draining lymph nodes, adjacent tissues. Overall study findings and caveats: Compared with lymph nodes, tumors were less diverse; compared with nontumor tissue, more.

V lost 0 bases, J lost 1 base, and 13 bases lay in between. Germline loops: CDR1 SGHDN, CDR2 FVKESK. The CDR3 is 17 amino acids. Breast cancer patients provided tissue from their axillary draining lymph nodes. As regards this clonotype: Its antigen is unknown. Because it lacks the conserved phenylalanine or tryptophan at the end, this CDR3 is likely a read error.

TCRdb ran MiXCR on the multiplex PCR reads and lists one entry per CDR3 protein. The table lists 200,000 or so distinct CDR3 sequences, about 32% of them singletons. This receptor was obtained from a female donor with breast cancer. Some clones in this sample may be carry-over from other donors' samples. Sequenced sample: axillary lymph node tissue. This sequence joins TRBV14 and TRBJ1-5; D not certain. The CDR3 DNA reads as TGTGCCAGCAGCCAAGACGTCCTCAGGTCCAGCAATCAGCCCCAGCATCTT. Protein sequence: CASSQDVLRSSNQPQHL.